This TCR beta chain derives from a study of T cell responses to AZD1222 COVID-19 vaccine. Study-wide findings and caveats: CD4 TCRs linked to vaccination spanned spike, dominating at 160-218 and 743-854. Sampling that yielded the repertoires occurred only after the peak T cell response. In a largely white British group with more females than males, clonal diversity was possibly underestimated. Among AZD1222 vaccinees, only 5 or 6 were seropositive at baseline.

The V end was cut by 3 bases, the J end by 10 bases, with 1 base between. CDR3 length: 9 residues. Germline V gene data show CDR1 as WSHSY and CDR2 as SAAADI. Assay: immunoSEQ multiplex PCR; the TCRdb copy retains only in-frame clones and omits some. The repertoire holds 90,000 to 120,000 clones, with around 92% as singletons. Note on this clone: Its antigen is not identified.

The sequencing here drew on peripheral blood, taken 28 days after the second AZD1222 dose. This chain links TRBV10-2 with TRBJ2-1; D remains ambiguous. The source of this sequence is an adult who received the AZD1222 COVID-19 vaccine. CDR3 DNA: TGCGCCAGCAGTGAAGAGCAGTTCTTC. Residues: CASSEEQFF.